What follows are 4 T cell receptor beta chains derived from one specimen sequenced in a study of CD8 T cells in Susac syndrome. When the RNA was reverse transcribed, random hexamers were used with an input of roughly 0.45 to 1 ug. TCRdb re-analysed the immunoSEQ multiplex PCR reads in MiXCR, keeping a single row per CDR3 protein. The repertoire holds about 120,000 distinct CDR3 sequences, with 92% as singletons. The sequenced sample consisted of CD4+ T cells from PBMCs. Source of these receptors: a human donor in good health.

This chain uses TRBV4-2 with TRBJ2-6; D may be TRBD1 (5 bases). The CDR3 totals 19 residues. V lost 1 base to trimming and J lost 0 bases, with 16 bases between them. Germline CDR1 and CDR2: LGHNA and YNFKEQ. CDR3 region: CASSQAVRQSHSGANVLTF. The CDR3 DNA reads TGTGCCAGCAGCCAAGCGGTAAGACAGAGTCACTCTGGGGCCAACGTCCTGACTTTC.

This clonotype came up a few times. For the CDR3, the DNA is TGTGCCAGCAGCTCAGCGACTGAGCAGTACTTC. Protein: CASSSATEQYF. J is TRBJ2-7 and V is TRBV7-2; D not certain. Germline loops: CDR1 SGHTA, CDR2 FQGNSA. V lost 4 bases and J 7 bases, leaving 8 bases between the germline ends. The CDR3 consists of 11 residues.

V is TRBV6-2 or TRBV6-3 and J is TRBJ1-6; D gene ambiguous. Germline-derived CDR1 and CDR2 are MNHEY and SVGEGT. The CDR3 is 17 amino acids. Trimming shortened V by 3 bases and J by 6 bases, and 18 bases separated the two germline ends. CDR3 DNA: TGTGCCAGCAGTTATGAGGGCGTTGGATCTTCTAATTCACCCCTCCACTTT. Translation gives CASSYEGVGSSNSPLHF.

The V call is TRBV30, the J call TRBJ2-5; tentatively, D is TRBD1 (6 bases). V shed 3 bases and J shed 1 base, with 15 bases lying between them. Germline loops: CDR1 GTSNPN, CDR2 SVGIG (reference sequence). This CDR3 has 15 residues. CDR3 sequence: CAWSLGQGTQETQYF. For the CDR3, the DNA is TGTGCCTGGAGCCTAGGCCAGGGGACCCAAGAGACCCAGTACTTC.